In this sample, the clone carrying this T cell receptor beta chain turned up a few times. Antigen unknown. CDR1 SEHNR and CDR2 FQNEAQ come from the germline V gene (reference sequence). CDR3 length equals 16 residues. The J segment lost 0 bases and the V segment lost 3 bases, leaving 5 bases of the junction unmatched. Extraction and reverse transcription of RNA yielded cDNA as the sequencing template. The data were produced by immunoSEQ multiplex PCR, yet TCRdb's version contains in-frame clones alone and is incomplete. The sample gives 100,000 or so clones, 60% of which show up once; roughly 15% is in the top ten. This specimen belongs to a study of CD8+ T cells in alopecia areata. Described treatment: oral pan-JAK inhibitor, 5-10 mg twice daily. Obtained from alopecia areata patients were lesional scalp punch biopsies along with peripheral blood. The study, taken as a whole, reports: Expanded CD8+ clones among the top 100, and scalp clonality, were significantly decreased by tofacitinib.

The TCR comes from a human donor with alopecia areata. The chain is built from TRBV7-9 and TRBJ1-5, with TRBD1 matching over 7 bases. This specimen was CD8+ T cells sorted from blood, taken at approximately week 56, from a patient treated with tofacitinib. CDR3 residues: CASSFAGTDSNQPQHF. The DNA for the CDR3 is TGTGCCAGCAGCTTTGCCGGGACAGATAGCAATCAGCCCCAGCATTTT.